Listed below are T cell receptor beta chains from one sample, sequenced in a study of T cell responses to AZD1222 COVID-19 vaccine. Assay: immunoSEQ multiplex PCR; the TCRdb copy retains only in-frame clones and omits some. The sample shows about 140,000 clones, 91% of them seen only once. The sequencing used peripheral blood, collected on day 0 of AZD1222 vaccination. The receptor source for this set is an adult in good health. Both conserved end residues are part of each CDR3. A D gene is named only where the DNA matches it firmly. Clone size, where shown, is once, few, many, or a class for clones that have expanded.

d_gene: TRBD1
abundance: -
v_gene: TRBV28
j_gene: TRBJ1-5
CDR3aa: CASSTMGTGGTFF
CDR3nt: TGTGCCAGCAGTACGATGGGGACAGGGGGCACTTTTTTC

d_gene: TRBD1
abundance: -
v_gene: TRBV6-5
j_gene: TRBJ2-7
CDR3aa: CASSYNAGQGTYEQYF
CDR3nt: TGTGCCAGCAGTTACAATGCGGGACAGGGAACCTACGAGCAGTACTTC

d_gene: -
abundance: -
v_gene: TRBV4-3
j_gene: TRBJ2-3
CDR3aa: CASSLLGGRADTQYF
CDR3nt: TGCGCCAGCAGCCTCTTGGGGGGCCGTGCAGATACGCAGTATTTT

d_gene: -
abundance: -
v_gene: TRBV7-9
j_gene: TRBJ1-2
CDR3aa: CASSLLNGYTF
CDR3nt: TGTGCCAGCAGCCTGCTCAATGGCTACACCTTC

d_gene: -
abundance: -
v_gene: TRBV10-1
j_gene: TRBJ2-1
CDR3aa: CASSERLVYEQFF
CDR3nt: TGCGCCAGCAGTGAACGTTTGGTGTATGAGCAGTTCTTC

d_gene: -
abundance: -
v_gene: TRBV6-6
j_gene: TRBJ1-2
CDR3aa: CAAIDWGALAGYTF
CDR3nt: TGTGCCGCAATTGATTGGGGGGCTCTCGCTGGCTACACCTTC

d_gene: TRBD1
abundance: -
v_gene: TRBV11-3
j_gene: TRBJ1-1
CDR3aa: CASSRGQGETEAFF
CDR3nt: TGTGCCAGCAGCAGAGGACAGGGAGAAACTGAAGCTTTCTTT

d_gene: -
abundance: -
v_gene: TRBV24-1
j_gene: TRBJ2-3
CDR3aa: CATSEGSRGYADTQYF
CDR3nt: TGTGCCACCAGTGAGGGGTCCAGGGGTTACGCAGATACGCAGTATTTT

d_gene: -
abundance: -
v_gene: TRBV11-2
j_gene: TRBJ1-3
CDR3aa: CASSFFPAVPIYF
CDR3nt: TGTGCCAGCAGCTTTTTCCCTGCCGTGCCCATATATTTT

d_gene: -
abundance: -
v_gene: TRBV28
j_gene: TRBJ2-7
CDR3aa: CATNPRLGKFPSSYEQYF
CDR3nt: TGTGCCACCAACCCGAGACTAGGTAAATTCCCAAGCTCCTACGAGCAGTACTTC

d_gene: -
abundance: -
v_gene: TRBV5-5
j_gene: TRBJ2-7
CDR3aa: CASSAAGTPYEQYF
CDR3nt: TGTGCCAGCAGCGCGGCGGGTACACCTTACGAGCAGTACTTC

d_gene: -
abundance: -
v_gene: TRBV6-5
j_gene: TRBJ1-1
CDR3aa: CASRRITLDTEAFF
CDR3nt: TGTGCCAGCAGGAGGATAACCCTGGACACTGAAGCTTTCTTT

d_gene: TRBD1
abundance: -
v_gene: TRBV29-1
j_gene: TRBJ1-5
CDR3aa: CSVHQRDRVVGYSNQPQHF
CDR3nt: TGCAGCGTCCACCAACGGGACAGGGTGGTCGGGTATAGCAATCAGCCCCAGCATTTT

d_gene: -
abundance: -
v_gene: TRBV6-5
j_gene: TRBJ1-1
CDR3aa: CASSSSRSGGVEAFF
CDR3nt: TGTGCCAGCAGTTCCTCTCGGTCGGGGGGGGTCGAGGCTTTCTTT

d_gene: -
abundance: -
v_gene: TRBV28
j_gene: TRBJ1-1
CDR3aa: CASSLIGGTEAFF
CDR3nt: TGTGCCAGCAGTTTGATTGGGGGCACTGAAGCTTTCTTT

d_gene: -
abundance: -
v_gene: TRBV4-3
j_gene: TRBJ1-1
CDR3aa: CASSQETGYNTEAFF
CDR3nt: TGCGCCAGCAGCCAAGAAACCGGGTATAACACTGAAGCTTTCTTT

d_gene: -
abundance: -
v_gene: TRBV24-1
j_gene: TRBJ2-5
CDR3aa: CATSEPDYAETQYF
CDR3nt: TGTGCCACCAGTGAGCCCGACTACGCAGAGACCCAGTACTTC

d_gene: -
abundance: -
v_gene: TRBV7-3
j_gene: TRBJ2-1
CDR3aa: CASSLGAPYNEQFF
CDR3nt: TGTGCCAGCTCCCTGGGGGCCCCTTACAATGAGCAGTTCTTC

d_gene: TRBD1
abundance: -
v_gene: TRBV11-1
j_gene: TRBJ1-5
CDR3aa: CASSSGTASNQPQHF
CDR3nt: TGTGCCAGCAGCTCCGGGACAGCTAGCAATCAGCCCCAGCATTTT

d_gene: TRBD2
abundance: -
v_gene: TRBV2
j_gene: TRBJ2-5
CDR3aa: CASSDLMGGKTQYF
CDR3nt: TGTGCCAGCAGTGATCTGATGGGAGGGAAGACCCAGTACTTC

d_gene: -
abundance: -
v_gene: TRBV4-3
j_gene: TRBJ2-5
CDR3aa: CASSHTGGRETQYF
CDR3nt: TGCGCCAGCAGCCACACGGGGGGCCGAGAGACCCAGTACTTC

d_gene: -
abundance: -
v_gene: TRBV5-5
j_gene: TRBJ1-1
CDR3aa: CASSLTLRDTEAFF
CDR3nt: TGTGCCAGCAGCCTGACCCTGAGGGACACTGAAGCTTTCTTT

d_gene: -
abundance: -
v_gene: TRBV2
j_gene: TRBJ1-1
CDR3aa: CASSKGVNTEAFF
CDR3nt: TGTGCCAGCAGTAAGGGGGTAAACACTGAAGCTTTCTTT

d_gene: -
abundance: once
v_gene: TRBV7-9
j_gene: TRBJ1-4
CDR3aa: CASSPNDGATNEKLFF
CDR3nt: TGTGCCAGCAGCCCAAACGACGGTGCAACTAATGAAAAACTGTTTTTT

d_gene: TRBD1
abundance: -
v_gene: TRBV9
j_gene: TRBJ2-2
CDR3aa: CASSVTGRANTGELFF
CDR3nt: TGTGCCAGCAGCGTGACAGGGCGCGCGAACACCGGGGAGCTGTTTTTT

d_gene: -
abundance: -
v_gene: TRBV5-1
j_gene: TRBJ2-1
CDR3aa: CASSPPQDSYNEQFF
CDR3nt: TGCGCCAGCAGCCCACCTCAGGACAGCTACAATGAGCAGTTCTTC

d_gene: TRBD2
abundance: -
v_gene: TRBV5-1
j_gene: TRBJ2-3
CDR3aa: CASSTRTSGGHTDTQYF
CDR3nt: TGCGCCAGCAGCACTCGGACTAGCGGGGGCCATACAGATACGCAGTATTTT

d_gene: -
abundance: once
v_gene: TRBV6-5
j_gene: TRBJ1-1
CDR3aa: CASNGRVNTEAFF
CDR3nt: TGTGCCAGCAACGGACGGGTTAACACTGAAGCTTTCTTT

d_gene: -
abundance: -
v_gene: TRBV9
j_gene: TRBJ1-3
CDR3aa: CASSVYRNTIYF
CDR3nt: TGTGCCAGCAGCGTATATAGAAACACCATATATTTT

d_gene: -
abundance: -
v_gene: TRBV28
j_gene: TRBJ2-7
CDR3aa: CASSPQTRGEQYF
CDR3nt: TGTGCCAGCAGTCCCCAGACCAGAGGGGAGCAGTACTTC

d_gene: TRBD2
abundance: -
v_gene: TRBV11-2
j_gene: TRBJ2-3
CDR3aa: CASSLPREAGGFTDTQYF
CDR3nt: TGTGCCAGCAGCTTACCCCGGGAAGCGGGAGGATTCACAGATACGCAGTATTTT

d_gene: TRBD2
abundance: -
v_gene: TRBV9
j_gene: TRBJ2-3
CDR3aa: CASSSRGSTDTQYF
CDR3nt: TGTGCCAGCAGCTCGCGGGGGAGCACAGATACGCAGTATTTT

d_gene: TRBD2
abundance: -
v_gene: TRBV5-1
j_gene: TRBJ2-2
CDR3aa: CASSSPGLAGVLNTGELFF
CDR3nt: TGCGCCAGCAGCTCCCCGGGACTAGCGGGAGTTCTGAACACCGGGGAGCTGTTTTTT

d_gene: TRBD1
abundance: -
v_gene: TRBV6-2/TRBV6-3
j_gene: TRBJ1-5
CDR3aa: CASSPFGQGSNQPQHF
CDR3nt: TGTGCCAGCAGCCCTTTTGGACAGGGAAGCAATCAGCCCCAGCATTTT

d_gene: -
abundance: few
v_gene: TRBV19
j_gene: TRBJ1-2
CDR3aa: CASSDGSYYGYTF
CDR3nt: TGTGCCAGTAGTGACGGCTCTTACTATGGCTACACCTTC

d_gene: TRBD1
abundance: -
v_gene: TRBV5-1
j_gene: TRBJ1-6
CDR3aa: CASRPGTGDSPLHF
CDR3nt: TGCGCCAGCAGACCCGGGACAGGGGACTCACCCCTCCACTTT

d_gene: -
abundance: -
v_gene: TRBV18
j_gene: TRBJ1-1
CDR3aa: CASSPGRDIEAFF
CDR3nt: TGTGCCAGCTCACCGGGGCGGGACATTGAAGCTTTCTTT

d_gene: -
abundance: -
v_gene: TRBV7-3
j_gene: TRBJ2-1
CDR3aa: CASSLRGGTYNEQFF
CDR3nt: TGTGCCAGCAGCTTACGTGGCGGGACCTACAATGAGCAGTTCTTC

d_gene: -
abundance: -
v_gene: TRBV6-6
j_gene: TRBJ1-5
CDR3aa: CASSYGMQATWQPQHF
CDR3nt: TGTGCCAGCAGTTACGGGATGCAGGCTACTTGGCAGCCCCAGCATTTT

d_gene: -
abundance: -
v_gene: TRBV4-3
j_gene: TRBJ1-4
CDR3aa: CASSQTLTNEKLFF
CDR3nt: TGCGCCAGCAGCCAAACATTGACTAATGAAAAACTGTTTTTT

d_gene: -
abundance: -
v_gene: TRBV12-1
j_gene: TRBJ2-2
CDR3aa: CASSFRGDREPGGELFF
CDR3nt: TGTGCCAGCAGCTTTAGGGGGGACAGGGAACCGGGCGGGGAGCTGTTTTTT

d_gene: -
abundance: once
v_gene: TRBV20-1
j_gene: TRBJ1-5
CDR3aa: CSVGGSQPQHF
CDR3nt: TGCAGTGTTGGAGGATCTCAGCCCCAGCATTTT

d_gene: -
abundance: -
v_gene: TRBV2
j_gene: TRBJ2-3
CDR3aa: CASRPEGGDTQYF
CDR3nt: TGTGCCAGCAGGCCTGAGGGGGGAGATACGCAGTATTTT

d_gene: TRBD2
abundance: -
v_gene: TRBV24-1
j_gene: TRBJ2-1
CDR3aa: CATSDPVGGGGSEQFF
CDR3nt: TGTGCCACCAGTGACCCAGTTGGTGGGGGGGGGAGTGAGCAGTTCTTC

d_gene: -
abundance: -
v_gene: TRBV15
j_gene: TRBJ2-6
CDR3aa: CATSAYTSSGANVLTF
CDR3nt: TGTGCCACCAGCGCCTACACGAGCTCTGGGGCCAACGTCCTGACTTTC

d_gene: TRBD1
abundance: -
v_gene: TRBV9
j_gene: TRBJ2-1
CDR3aa: CASSLRDRGYSYNEQFF
CDR3nt: TGTGCCAGCAGCCTAAGGGACAGGGGCTACTCCTACAATGAGCAGTTCTTC

d_gene: TRBD2
abundance: -
v_gene: TRBV12-3/TRBV12-4
j_gene: TRBJ2-4
CDR3aa: CASSWTRGNIQYF
CDR3nt: TGTGCCAGCAGTTGGACTAGAGGGAACATTCAGTACTTC

d_gene: TRBD2
abundance: -
v_gene: TRBV5-1
j_gene: TRBJ2-1
CDR3aa: CASSLLVGLADYNEQFF
CDR3nt: TGCGCCAGCAGCTTGCTCGTGGGACTAGCGGACTACAATGAGCAGTTCTTC

d_gene: TRBD1
abundance: once
v_gene: TRBV2
j_gene: TRBJ1-1
CDR3aa: CANTGQPNTEAFF
CDR3nt: TGTGCCAACACGGGACAGCCGAACACTGAAGCTTTCTTT

d_gene: TRBD1
abundance: few
v_gene: TRBV4-3
j_gene: TRBJ1-1
CDR3aa: CASSPRGSPEAFF
CDR3nt: TGCGCCAGCAGCCCCAGGGGGAGTCCCGAAGCTTTCTTT

d_gene: TRBD1
abundance: -
v_gene: TRBV28
j_gene: TRBJ2-5
CDR3aa: CASSLPGTGGRETQYF
CDR3nt: TGTGCCAGCAGCCTACCGGGGACAGGGGGAAGAGAGACCCAGTACTTC

d_gene: -
abundance: -
v_gene: TRBV28
j_gene: TRBJ1-2
CDR3aa: CASSLSFRGDYGYTF
CDR3nt: TGTGCCAGCAGTTTATCCTTTCGGGGTGACTATGGCTACACCTTC

d_gene: TRBD1
abundance: once
v_gene: TRBV15
j_gene: TRBJ1-6
CDR3aa: CATSRGTGSNSPLHF
CDR3nt: TGTGCCACCAGCAGAGGGACAGGTAGTAATTCACCCCTCCACTTT

d_gene: -
abundance: -
v_gene: TRBV2
j_gene: TRBJ2-3
CDR3aa: CASTRQTDTDTQYF
CDR3nt: TGTGCCAGCACAAGACAAACCGACACAGATACGCAGTATTTT

d_gene: TRBD1
abundance: once
v_gene: TRBV9
j_gene: TRBJ2-3
CDR3aa: CASSVGTGVTDTQYF
CDR3nt: TGTGCCAGCAGCGTAGGGACAGGGGTCACAGATACGCAGTATTTT